A single sample gave rise to the 14 T cell receptor beta chains below, sequenced in a study of cytomegalovirus exposure and HLA in healthy donors. In the PCR, 60 Vbeta and 13 Jbeta primers were used. Sequencing was performed with immunoSEQ multiplex PCR; in TCRdb, only in-frame clones are kept and a portion is missing. The data hold under 200,000 clones, with more than 60% observed a single time. Material: PBMCs. Source of these receptors: a female donor in good health and CMV-seronegative.

The chain recombines TRBV5-5 with TRBJ2-5; 9 positions match TRBD2. Trimming removed 0 bases from V and 3 bases from J; junction bases left unmatched: 3. Per the germline V gene, CDR1 is SGHKS and CDR2 is YYEKEE (reference sequence). The CDR3 runs to 15 residues. The CDR3 here is CASSLGSSGEETQYF. Written as DNA, the CDR3 is TGTGCCAGCAGCTTGGGGTCTAGCGGGGAAGAGACCCAGTACTTC.

The chain carries TRBV6-6 and TRBJ1-2; 10 bases line up with TRBD1. CDR1 and CDR2 (germline): MNHNY, SVGAGI (reference sequence). V gave up 5 bases and J gave up 3 bases; unmatched junction bases: 3. The CDR3 is made up of 14 amino acids. CDR3: CASSDRGQDYGYTF. CDR3 coding DNA: TGTGCCAGCAGTGACAGGGGGCAGGACTATGGCTACACCTTC.

V gene TRBV18 combines with J gene TRBJ1-1, with TRBD1 matching over 8 bases. CDR3 length: 15 residues. From germline, CDR1 is KGHSH and CDR2 LQKENI. J gave up 1 base and V 1 base, and 2 bases lay outside the gene matches. The CDR3 here is CASSPLQGENTEAFF. In DNA, the CDR3 is TGTGCCAGCTCACCACTACAGGGGGAGAACACTGAAGCTTTCTTT.

The V gene is TRBV27, the J gene TRBJ2-1; 9 bases are a match to TRBD1. The CDR3 runs to 14 residues. V trimming: 1 base; J trimming: 9 bases; junction bases outside the gene matches: 4. Germline V gene sequence: CDR1 MNHEY, CDR2 SMNVEV (reference sequence). CDR3 coding DNA: TGTGCCAGCAGTTTATTGGGACAGGGCCCTGAGCAGTTCTTC. Its translation is CASSLLGQGPEQFF.

This clone came up a few times. This chain connects TRBV18 to TRBJ1-1; D is possibly TRBD1 (6 bases). Trimming pared 6 bases from V and 1 base from J, leaving 12 bases between. Germline CDR1 reads KGHSH; CDR2 reads LQKENI. This CDR3 has 14 amino acids. The CDR3 protein is CASSQDRKNTEAFF. The CDR3 nucleotides read TGTGCCAGCTCTCAGGACAGAAAGAACACTGAAGCTTTCTTT. The variable domain in full, completed from reference TRBV18 and TRBJ1-1, reads NAGVMQNPRHLVRRRGQEARLRCSPMKGHSHVYWYRQLPEEGLKFMVYLQKENIIDESGMPKERFSAEFPKEGPSILRIQQVVRGDSAAYFCASSQDRKNTEAFFGQGTRLTVV.

Comment on this clone: The sample contains more than one DNA sequence encoding this CDR3. The CDR3 protein is CAWSVGGEQFF. The CDR3 DNA reads TGTGCCTGGAGTGTAGGGGGAGAGCAGTTCTTC. The chain joins TRBV30 to TRBJ2-1, with D perhaps matching TRBD1 (6 bases). CDR1 is GTSNPN and CDR2 is SVGIG in the germline V gene (reference sequence). The germline V and J ends were trimmed by 0 bases and 10 bases, with 7 bases remaining between them. The CDR3 is made up of 11 amino acids.

The chain employs TRBV30 and TRBJ2-1, with D perhaps TRBD1 (5 bases). V gave up 3 bases and J gave up 2 bases, with 14 bases separating them. The length of the CDR3 is 15 residues. The germline V gene encodes CDR1 GTSNPN and CDR2 SVGIG (reference sequence). As DNA, the CDR3 is TGTGCCTGGAGCGTCCCGCCAGGGCCCTACAATGAGCAGTTCTTC. Its translation: CAWSVPPGPYNEQFF.

The table lists this clone with a count of one. The J gene is TRBJ1-1, the V gene TRBV27; 9 bases map to TRBD1. CDR3 length: 17 residues. The germline V gene encodes CDR1 MNHEY and CDR2 SMNVEV (reference sequence). Germline trimming cut 7 bases from V and 0 bases from J; bases unmatched to any gene: 12. The CDR3 loop is CASIGHRGPLMNTEAFF. The CDR3 coding sequence is TGTGCCAGCATAGGACACAGGGGGCCTTTAATGAACACTGAAGCTTTCTTT.

V and J are TRBV5-6 and TRBJ2-7, with 9 bases that match TRBD1. The CDR3 loop spans 14 amino acids. V shed 0 bases and J 5 bases; nucleotides not matched to a gene: 3. The germline gives CDR1 SGHDT, CDR2 YYEEEE. In DNA, the CDR3 is TGTGCCAGCAGCTTGGCTAGGACAGGGGACGAGCAGTACTTC. Translating it yields CASSLARTGDEQYF.

This chain uses TRBV7-7 with TRBJ2-3; TRBD1 matches at 10 bases. The CDR3 totals 15 residues. Germline CDR1 and CDR2: SSHAT and FNYEAQ (reference sequence). V lost 5 bases and J lost 2; bases outside the gene matches: 4. The CDR3 here is CASSVGTGATDTQYF. As DNA, the CDR3 is TGTGCCAGCAGCGTAGGGACAGGGGCCACAGATACGCAGTATTTT.

The chain carries TRBV9 and TRBJ2-1, with D maybe TRBD2 (5 bases). CDR3 length equals 14 residues. Trimming took 5 bases from V and 2 from J, leaving 11 bases between them. CDR1 is SGDLS, CDR2 YYNGEE, per germline. DNA of the CDR3: TGTGCCAGCAGGGAGACTACAACCTACAATGAGCAGTTCTTC. Translating gives CASRETTTYNEQFF.

Written as DNA, the CDR3 is TGTGCCAGCAGTTACTCCGGGGGGATCAGCACAGATACGCAGTATTTT. The encoded protein is CASSYSGGISTDTQYF. The chain combines TRBV6-5 with TRBJ2-3; 7 nucleotides agree with TRBD2. Losses at the gene ends were 0 bases for V and 0 bases for J; bases not matched to a gene: 3. Germline CDR1 reads MNHEY; CDR2 reads SVGAGI. The CDR3 length is 16 residues.

The chain has TRBV7-9 and TRBJ2-1, with D perhaps TRBD2 (6 bases). Trimming removed 2 bases from V and 6 bases from J, with 11 bases in between. CDR1 and CDR2 from the germline V gene are SEHNR and FQNEAQ (reference sequence). The CDR3 contains 14 residues. The CDR3 loop reads CASSLIPGVNEQFF. CDR3 bases: TGTGCCAGCAGCTTAATTCCGGGGGTCAATGAGCAGTTCTTC.

V gene TRBV12-5 combines with J gene TRBJ2-7; D is undetermined. Germline V gene sequence: CDR1 LGHNT, CDR2 FRNRAP. V dropped 6 bases and J dropped 4 bases, with 10 bases sitting between them. CDR3 length equals 12 residues. Written as DNA, the CDR3 is TGTGCTAGTGGCTTCTCTACTTACGAGCAGTACTTC. Its translation is CASGFSTYEQYF. Supplemented by reference TRBV12-5 and TRBJ2-7, the full variable domain reads DARVTQTPRHKVTEMGQEVTMRCQPILGHNTVFWYRQTMMQGLELLAYFRNRAPLDDSGMPKDRFSAEMPDATLATLKIQPSEPRDSAVYFCASGFSTYEQYFGPGTRLTVT.